These T cell receptor beta chains were read from a single sample in a study of T cells in Graves' hyperthyroidism and ophthalmopathy. Each CDR3 protein is one row after TCRdb ran MiXCR on the multiplex PCR reads. This repertoire shows about 570,000 distinct CDR3 sequences, 40% to 55% found once; its top ten account for 15% to 20%. Sequencing input: peripheral blood or thyroid tissue (not recorded which). Receptor source: an adult woman with Graves' disease, either hyperthyroidism or ophthalmopathy (not recorded which). Both conserved end residues are part of each CDR3. The D gene is left open where the match is weak. Not every row has a clone size; where given, it reads once, few, many or a size class.

v_gene: TRBV12-3/TRBV12-4; abundance: few; j_gene: TRBJ1-1; d_gene: -; CDR3aa: CASSYSGLRENTEAFF; CDR3nt: TGTGCCAGCAGTTACTCGGGGCTCCGGGAGAACACTGAAGCTTTCTTT
v_gene: TRBV10-3; abundance: many; j_gene: TRBJ2-5; d_gene: -; CDR3aa: CAIADGAQETQYF; CDR3nt: TGTGCCATCGCGGATGGGGCCCAAGAGACCCAGTACTTC
v_gene: TRBV20-1; abundance: -; j_gene: TRBJ2-5; d_gene: -; CDR3aa: CSVTGSDWETQYF; CDR3nt: TGCAGTGTTACAGGGTCGGACTGGGAGACCCAGTACTTC
v_gene: TRBV10-3; abundance: -; j_gene: TRBJ2-7; d_gene: -; CDR3aa: CASSYVGTGWQYF; CDR3nt: TGTGCCAGCAGTTACGTGGGCACAGGGTGGCAGTACTTC
v_gene: TRBV2; abundance: many; j_gene: TRBJ2-7; d_gene: -; CDR3aa: CASSEAGSYYEQYF; CDR3nt: TGTGCCAGCAGTGAAGCAGGGTCCTACTACGAGCAGTACTTC
v_gene: TRBV6-1; abundance: many; j_gene: TRBJ2-2; d_gene: TRBD2; CDR3aa: CASSEWASGRNTGELFF; CDR3nt: TGTGCCAGCAGTGAATGGGCTAGCGGGAGAAACACCGGGGAGCTGTTTTTT
v_gene: TRBV2; abundance: -; j_gene: TRBJ2-5; d_gene: TRBD1; CDR3aa: CANRDRSGTQYF; CDR3nt: TGTGCCAACCGGGACAGGAGCGGGACCCAGTACTTC
v_gene: TRBV15; abundance: -; j_gene: TRBJ1-5; d_gene: -; CDR3aa: CATSTQPYSNQPQHF; CDR3nt: TGTGCCACCAGCACACAGCCATATAGCAATCAGCCCCAGCATTTT
v_gene: TRBV7-9; abundance: many; j_gene: TRBJ1-6; d_gene: -; CDR3aa: CASSPRGSNSPLHF; CDR3nt: TGTGCCAGCAGTCCAAGGGGTAGCAATTCACCCCTCCACTTT
v_gene: TRBV7-3; abundance: few; j_gene: TRBJ1-6; d_gene: TRBD1; CDR3aa: CASSLTGAGDSPLHF; CDR3nt: TGTGCCAGCAGCCTGACAGGGGCCGGGGATTCACCCCTCCACTTT
v_gene: TRBV10-2; abundance: many; j_gene: TRBJ1-1; d_gene: -; CDR3aa: CASNTAQGTEAFF; CDR3nt: TGCGCCAGCAATACAGCCCAGGGCACTGAAGCTTTCTTT
v_gene: TRBV25-1; abundance: -; j_gene: TRBJ2-3; d_gene: -; CDR3aa: CASAKGLNTDTQYF; CDR3nt: TGTGCCAGCGCCAAAGGGCTAAACACAGATACGCAGTATTTT
v_gene: TRBV12-3/TRBV12-4; abundance: -; j_gene: TRBJ1-2; d_gene: -; CDR3aa: CASSLGTATPLDTF; CDR3nt: TGTGCCAGCAGTTTAGGGACCGCAACTCCCTTGGACACCTTC
v_gene: TRBV4-1; abundance: many; j_gene: TRBJ1-2; d_gene: -; CDR3aa: CASSLRDTDLYGYTF; CDR3nt: TGCGCCAGCAGCCTCCGGGACACCGATCTCTATGGCTACACCTTC
v_gene: TRBV7-9; abundance: many; j_gene: TRBJ2-7; d_gene: -; CDR3aa: CASSVQVSYEQYF; CDR3nt: TGTGCCAGCAGCGTACAGGTTTCCTACGAGCAGTACTTC
v_gene: TRBV20-1; abundance: many; j_gene: TRBJ1-3; d_gene: -; CDR3aa: CSANDGGNTIYF; CDR3nt: TGCAGTGCTAATGACGGTGGAAACACCATATATTTT
v_gene: TRBV20-1; abundance: many; j_gene: TRBJ2-7; d_gene: TRBD2; CDR3aa: CSAREGAGGSYEQYF; CDR3nt: TGCAGTGCTAGAGAGGGCGCGGGAGGGTCCTACGAGCAGTACTTC
v_gene: TRBV5-1; abundance: many; j_gene: TRBJ2-5; d_gene: -; CDR3aa: CASSYQETQYF; CDR3nt: TGCGCCAGCAGCTACCAAGAGACCCAGTACTTC
v_gene: TRBV20-1; abundance: -; j_gene: TRBJ1-1; d_gene: -; CDR3aa: CSARGGVRGNTEAFF; CDR3nt: TGCAGTGCTAGAGGCGGGGTTCGCGGAAACACTGAAGCTTTCTTT
v_gene: TRBV7-2; abundance: -; j_gene: TRBJ2-2; d_gene: -; CDR3aa: CASSKGGAANTGELFF; CDR3nt: TGTGCCAGCAGCAAGGGGGGGGCAGCGAACACCGGGGAGCTGTTTTTT
v_gene: TRBV29-1; abundance: few; j_gene: TRBJ1-1; d_gene: -; CDR3aa: CSALTGTGWEAFF; CDR3nt: TGCAGCGCCCTTACAGGGACGGGGTGGGAAGCTTTCTTT
v_gene: TRBV5-6; abundance: few; j_gene: TRBJ2-1; d_gene: -; CDR3aa: CASSLAGTEQFF; CDR3nt: TGTGCCAGCAGCTTGGCGGGTACTGAGCAGTTCTTC
v_gene: TRBV2; abundance: -; j_gene: TRBJ2-5; d_gene: -; CDR3aa: CASSEASDRTETQYF; CDR3nt: TGTGCCAGCAGTGAAGCGAGTGACAGGACAGAGACCCAGTACTTC
v_gene: TRBV5-1; abundance: once; j_gene: TRBJ2-5; d_gene: -; CDR3aa: CASSLRFGGVEETQYF; CDR3nt: TGCGCCAGCAGCTTGCGCTTTGGAGGAGTCGAAGAGACCCAGTACTTC
v_gene: TRBV12-3/TRBV12-4; abundance: many; j_gene: TRBJ2-7; d_gene: -; CDR3aa: CASRGAQAYEQYF; CDR3nt: TGTGCCAGCAGGGGGGCCCAAGCCTACGAGCAGTACTTC
v_gene: TRBV3-1; abundance: -; j_gene: TRBJ2-5; d_gene: -; CDR3aa: CASSQETREWGETQYF; CDR3nt: TGTGCCAGCAGCCAAGAAACGAGGGAGTGGGGGGAGACCCAGTACTTC
v_gene: TRBV12-3/TRBV12-4; abundance: many; j_gene: TRBJ1-2; d_gene: -; CDR3aa: CASRLQQGDGYTF; CDR3nt: TGTGCCAGCAGGTTACAGCAAGGGGATGGCTACACCTTC
v_gene: TRBV29-1; abundance: many; j_gene: TRBJ1-2; d_gene: TRBD1; CDR3aa: CSVPGQGNGYTF; CDR3nt: TGCAGCGTCCCGGGACAGGGTAATGGCTACACCTTC